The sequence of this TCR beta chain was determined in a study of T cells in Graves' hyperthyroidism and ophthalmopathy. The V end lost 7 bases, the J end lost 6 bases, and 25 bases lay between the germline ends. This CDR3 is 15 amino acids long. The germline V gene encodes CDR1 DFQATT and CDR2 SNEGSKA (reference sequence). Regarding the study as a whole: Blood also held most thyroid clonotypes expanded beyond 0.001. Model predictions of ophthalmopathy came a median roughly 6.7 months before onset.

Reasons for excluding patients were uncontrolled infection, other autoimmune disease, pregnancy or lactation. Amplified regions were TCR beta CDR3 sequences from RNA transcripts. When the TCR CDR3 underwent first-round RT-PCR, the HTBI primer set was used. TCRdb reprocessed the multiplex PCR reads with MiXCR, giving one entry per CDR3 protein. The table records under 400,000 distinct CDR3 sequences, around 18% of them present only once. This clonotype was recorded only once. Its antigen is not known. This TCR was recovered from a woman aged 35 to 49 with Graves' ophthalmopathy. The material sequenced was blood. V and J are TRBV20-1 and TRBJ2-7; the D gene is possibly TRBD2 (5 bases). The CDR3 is CSVPNRAIPEGEQYF. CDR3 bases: TGCAGTGTTCCAAATAGGGCCATCCCTGAGGGCGAGCAGTACTTC.